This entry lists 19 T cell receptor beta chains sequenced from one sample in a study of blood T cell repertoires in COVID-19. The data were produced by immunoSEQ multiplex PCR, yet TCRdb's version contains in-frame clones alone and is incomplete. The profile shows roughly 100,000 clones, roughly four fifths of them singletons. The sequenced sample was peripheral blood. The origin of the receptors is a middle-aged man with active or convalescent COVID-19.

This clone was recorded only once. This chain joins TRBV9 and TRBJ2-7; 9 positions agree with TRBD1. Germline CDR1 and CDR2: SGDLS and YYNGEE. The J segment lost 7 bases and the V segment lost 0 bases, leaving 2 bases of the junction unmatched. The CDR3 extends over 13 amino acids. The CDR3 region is CASSVDGQGEQYF. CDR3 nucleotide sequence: TGTGCCAGCAGCGTAGACGGACAGGGGGAGCAGTACTTC. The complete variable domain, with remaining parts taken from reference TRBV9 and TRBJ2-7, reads DSGVTQTPKHLITATGQRVTLRCSPRSGDLSVYWYQQSLDQGLQFLIQYYNGEERAKGNILERFSAQQFPDLHSELNLSSLELGDSALYFCASSVDGQGEQYFGPGTRLTVT.

As DNA, the CDR3 is TGTGCCAGCGGGGCTGGGTGGAGCACAGATACGCAGTATTTT. Its protein is CASGAGWSTDTQYF. The chain joins TRBV9 to TRBJ2-3; TRBD1 might be the D (5 bases). Germline loops: CDR1 SGDLS, CDR2 YYNGEE. The CDR3 spans 14 residues. Trimming stripped 7 bases from V and 0 bases from J, with 12 bases between.

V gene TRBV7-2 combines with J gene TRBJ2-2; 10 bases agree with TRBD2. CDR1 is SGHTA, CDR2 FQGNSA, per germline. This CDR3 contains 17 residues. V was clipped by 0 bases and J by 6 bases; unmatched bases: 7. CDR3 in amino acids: CASSLAASGGGAGELFF. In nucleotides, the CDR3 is TGTGCCAGCAGCTTAGCTGCTAGCGGGGGTGGGGCCGGGGAGCTGTTTTTT.

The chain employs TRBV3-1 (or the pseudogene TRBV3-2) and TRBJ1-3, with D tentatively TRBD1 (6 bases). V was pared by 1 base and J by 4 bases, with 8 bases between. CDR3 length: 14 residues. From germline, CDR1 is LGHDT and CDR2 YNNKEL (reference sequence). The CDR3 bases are TGTGCCAGCAGCCAAGCAGGGGCCGGAAACACCATATATTTT. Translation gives CASSQAGAGNTIYF.

The DNA for the CDR3 is TGTGCCAGCAGCTACGGGGGACCTAGCACAGATACGCAGTATTTT. Translated, it gives CASSYGGPSTDTQYF. This chain joins TRBV7-3 and TRBJ2-3; weak D call: TRBD2 (6 bases). The CDR3 has 15 amino acids. V was clipped by 4 bases and J by 0 bases, with 11 bases between them. The germline gives CDR1 SGHTA, CDR2 FQGTGA.

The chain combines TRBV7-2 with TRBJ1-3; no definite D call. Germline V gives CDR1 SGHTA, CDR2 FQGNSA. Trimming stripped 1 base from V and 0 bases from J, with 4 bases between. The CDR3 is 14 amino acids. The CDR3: CASSLDLSGNTIYF. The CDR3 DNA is TGTGCCAGCAGCTTAGATCTCTCTGGAAACACCATATATTTT.

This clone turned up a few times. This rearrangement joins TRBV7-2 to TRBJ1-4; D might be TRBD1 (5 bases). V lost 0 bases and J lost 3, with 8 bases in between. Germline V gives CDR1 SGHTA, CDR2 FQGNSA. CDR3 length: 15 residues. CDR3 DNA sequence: TGTGCCAGCAGCTTAGCGTGGGGCCCTAATGAAAAACTGTTTTTT. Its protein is CASSLAWGPNEKLFF.

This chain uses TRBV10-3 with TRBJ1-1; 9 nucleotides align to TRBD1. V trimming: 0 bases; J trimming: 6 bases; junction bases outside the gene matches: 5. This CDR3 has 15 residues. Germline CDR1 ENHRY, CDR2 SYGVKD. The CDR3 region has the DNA TGTGCCATCAGTGAGTCGGGACAGGGAGGGGCTGAAGCTTTCTTT. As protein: CAISESGQGGAEAFF.

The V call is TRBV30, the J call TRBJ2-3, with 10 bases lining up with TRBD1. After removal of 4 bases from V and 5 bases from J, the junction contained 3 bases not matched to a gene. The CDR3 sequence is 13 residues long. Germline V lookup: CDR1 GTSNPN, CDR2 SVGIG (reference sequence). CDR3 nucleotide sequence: TGTGCCTGGAAGGACAGGGGGGGAGATACGCAGTATTTT. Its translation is CAWKDRGGDTQYF. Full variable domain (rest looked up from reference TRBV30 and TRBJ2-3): SQTIHQWPATLVQPVGSPLSLECTVEGTSNPNLYWYRQAAGRGLQLLFYSVGIGQISSEVPQNLSASRPQDRQFILSSKKLLLSDSGFYLCAWKDRGGDTQYFGPGTRLTVL.

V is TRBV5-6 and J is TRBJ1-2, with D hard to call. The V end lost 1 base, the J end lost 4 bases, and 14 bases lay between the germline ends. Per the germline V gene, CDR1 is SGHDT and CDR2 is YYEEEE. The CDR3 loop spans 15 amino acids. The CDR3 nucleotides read TGTGCCAGCAGCTTGAATCCGACACAAACCTATGGCTACACCTTC. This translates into CASSLNPTQTYGYTF.

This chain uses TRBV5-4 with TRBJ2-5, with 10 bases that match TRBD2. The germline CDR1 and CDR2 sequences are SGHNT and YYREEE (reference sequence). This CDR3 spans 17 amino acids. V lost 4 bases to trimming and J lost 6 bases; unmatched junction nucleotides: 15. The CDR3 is CASSPGLAGAIEKTQYF. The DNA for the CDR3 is TGTGCCAGCAGCCCCGGGCTAGCGGGGGCCATCGAAAAGACCCAGTACTTC.

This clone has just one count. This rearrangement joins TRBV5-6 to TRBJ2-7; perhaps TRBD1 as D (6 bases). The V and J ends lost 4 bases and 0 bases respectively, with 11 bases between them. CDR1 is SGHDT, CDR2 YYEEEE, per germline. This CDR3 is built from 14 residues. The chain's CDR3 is CASSDQGSSYEQYF. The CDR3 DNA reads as TGTGCCAGCAGCGATCAGGGGTCCTCCTACGAGCAGTACTTC.

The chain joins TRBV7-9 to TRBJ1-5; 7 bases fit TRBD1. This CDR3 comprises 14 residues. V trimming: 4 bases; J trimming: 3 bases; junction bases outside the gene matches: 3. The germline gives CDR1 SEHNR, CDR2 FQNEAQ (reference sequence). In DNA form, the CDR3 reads TGTGCCAGCAGCTCGACAGGGAACAATCAGCCCCAGCATTTT. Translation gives CASSSTGNNQPQHF.

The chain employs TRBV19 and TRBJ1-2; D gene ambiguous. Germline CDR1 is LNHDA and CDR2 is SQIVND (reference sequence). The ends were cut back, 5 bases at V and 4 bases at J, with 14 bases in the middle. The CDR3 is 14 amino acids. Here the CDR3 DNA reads TGTGCCAGTAGTCCGGGAACCCTTCCCTATGGCTACACCTTC. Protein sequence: CASSPGTLPYGYTF.

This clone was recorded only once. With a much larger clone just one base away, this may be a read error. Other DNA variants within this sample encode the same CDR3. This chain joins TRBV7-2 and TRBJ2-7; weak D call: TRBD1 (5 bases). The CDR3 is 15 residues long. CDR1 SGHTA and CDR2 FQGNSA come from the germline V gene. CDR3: CASSSPRAGSSEQYF. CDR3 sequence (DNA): TGTGCCAGCAGCTCCCCCCGAGCAGGGTCGAGCGAGCAGTACTTT. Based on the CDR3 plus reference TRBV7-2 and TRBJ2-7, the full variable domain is GAGVSQSPSNKVTEKGKDVELRCDPISGHTALYWYRQSLGQGLEFLIYFQGNSAPDKSGLPSDRFSAERTGGSVSTLTIQRTQQEDSAVYLCASSSPRAGSSEQYFGPGTRLTVT.

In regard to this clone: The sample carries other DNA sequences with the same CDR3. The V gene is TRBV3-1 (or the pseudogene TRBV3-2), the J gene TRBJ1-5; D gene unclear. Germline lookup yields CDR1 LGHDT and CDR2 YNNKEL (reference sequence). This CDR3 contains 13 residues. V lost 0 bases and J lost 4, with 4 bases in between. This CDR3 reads CASSQDLNQPQHF. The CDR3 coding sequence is TGTGCCAGCAGCCAAGATCTGAATCAGCCCCAGCATTTT.

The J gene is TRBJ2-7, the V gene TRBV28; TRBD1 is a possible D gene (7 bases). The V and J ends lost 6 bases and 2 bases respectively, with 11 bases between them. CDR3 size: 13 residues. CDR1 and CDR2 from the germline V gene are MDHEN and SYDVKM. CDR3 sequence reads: CASRGGQTYEQYF. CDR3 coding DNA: TGTGCCAGCAGGGGGGGACAGACCTACGAGCAGTACTTC. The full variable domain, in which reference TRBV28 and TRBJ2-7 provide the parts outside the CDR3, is DVKVTQSSRYLVKRTGEKVFLECVQDMDHENMFWYRQDPGLGLRLIYFSYDVKMKEKGDIPEGYSVSREKKERFSLILESASTNQTSMYLCASRGGQTYEQYFGPGTRLTVT.

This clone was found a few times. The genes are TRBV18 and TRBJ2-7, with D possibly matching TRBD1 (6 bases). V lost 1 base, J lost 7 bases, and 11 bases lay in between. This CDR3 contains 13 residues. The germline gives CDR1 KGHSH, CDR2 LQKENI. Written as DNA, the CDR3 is TGTGCCAGCTCACCACTTTTGGGGGCTGAGCAGTACTTC. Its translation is CASSPLLGAEQYF. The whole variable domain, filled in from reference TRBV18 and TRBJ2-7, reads NAGVMQNPRHLVRRRGQEARLRCSPMKGHSHVYWYRQLPEEGLKFMVYLQKENIIDESGMPKERFSAEFPKEGPSILRIQQVVRGDSAAYFCASSPLLGAEQYFGPGTRLTVT.

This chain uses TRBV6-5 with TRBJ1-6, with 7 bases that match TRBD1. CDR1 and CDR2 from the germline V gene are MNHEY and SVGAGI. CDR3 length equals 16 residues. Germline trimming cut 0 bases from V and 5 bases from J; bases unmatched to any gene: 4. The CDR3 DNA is TGTGCCAGCAGTTACTCAGGGGGCGCGGATAATTCACCCCTCCACTTT. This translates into CASSYSGGADNSPLHF.